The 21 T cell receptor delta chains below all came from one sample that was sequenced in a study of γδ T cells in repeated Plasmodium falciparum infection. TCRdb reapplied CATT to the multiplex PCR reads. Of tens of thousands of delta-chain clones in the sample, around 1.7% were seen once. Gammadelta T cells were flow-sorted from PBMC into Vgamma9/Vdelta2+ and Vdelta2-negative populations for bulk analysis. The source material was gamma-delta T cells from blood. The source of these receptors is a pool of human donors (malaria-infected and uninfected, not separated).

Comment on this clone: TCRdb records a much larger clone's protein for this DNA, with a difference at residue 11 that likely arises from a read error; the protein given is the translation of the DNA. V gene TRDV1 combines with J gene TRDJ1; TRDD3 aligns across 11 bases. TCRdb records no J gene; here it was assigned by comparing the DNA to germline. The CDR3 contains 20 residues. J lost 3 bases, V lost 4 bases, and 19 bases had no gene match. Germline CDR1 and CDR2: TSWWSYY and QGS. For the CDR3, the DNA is TGTGCTCTTGGGGGACGGAGCTGGGGGATACACGTTGTTTGGGCCGATAAACTCATCTTT. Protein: CALGGRSWGIHVVWADKLIF.

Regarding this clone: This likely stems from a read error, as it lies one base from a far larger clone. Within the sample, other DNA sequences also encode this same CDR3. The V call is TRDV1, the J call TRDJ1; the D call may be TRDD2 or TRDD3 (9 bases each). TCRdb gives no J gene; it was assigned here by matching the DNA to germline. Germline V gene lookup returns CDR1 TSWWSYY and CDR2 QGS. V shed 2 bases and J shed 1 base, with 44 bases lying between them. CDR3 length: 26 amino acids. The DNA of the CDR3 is TGTGCTCTTGGGGAAGCGGGGCCTTCCTACGGGAGGAGTACTGGGGGACCTCGTTGGGTCACCGATAAACTCATCTTT. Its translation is CALGEAGPSYGRSTGGPRWVTDKLIF.

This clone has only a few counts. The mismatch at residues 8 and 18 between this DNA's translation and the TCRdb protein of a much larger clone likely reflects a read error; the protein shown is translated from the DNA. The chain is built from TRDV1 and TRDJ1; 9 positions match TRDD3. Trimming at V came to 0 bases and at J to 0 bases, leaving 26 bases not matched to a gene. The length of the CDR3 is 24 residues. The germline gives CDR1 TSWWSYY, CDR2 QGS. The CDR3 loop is CALGELLGFVSGWSGGSNTDKLIF. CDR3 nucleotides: TGTGCTCTTGGGGAACTATTGGGGTTTGTGTCCGGGTGGTCTGGGGGATCCAACACCGATAAACTCATCTTT.

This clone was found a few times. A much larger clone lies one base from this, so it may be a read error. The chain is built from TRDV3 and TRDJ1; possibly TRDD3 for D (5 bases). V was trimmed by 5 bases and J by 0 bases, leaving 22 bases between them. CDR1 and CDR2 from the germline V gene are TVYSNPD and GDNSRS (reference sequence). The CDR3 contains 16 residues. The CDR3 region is CAVLYGGSSYTDKLIF. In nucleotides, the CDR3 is TGTGCCGTCTTGTACGGGGGGTCCTCGTACACCGATAAACTCATCTTT.

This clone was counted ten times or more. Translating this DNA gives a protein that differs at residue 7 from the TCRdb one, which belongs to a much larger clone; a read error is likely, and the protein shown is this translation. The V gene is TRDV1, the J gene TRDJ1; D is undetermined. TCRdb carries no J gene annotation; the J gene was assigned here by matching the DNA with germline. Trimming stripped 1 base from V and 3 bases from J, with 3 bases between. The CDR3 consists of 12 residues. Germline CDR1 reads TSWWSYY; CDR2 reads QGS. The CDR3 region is CALGEPPDKLIF. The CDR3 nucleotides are TGTGCTCTTGGGGAACCCCCCGATAAACTCATCTTT.

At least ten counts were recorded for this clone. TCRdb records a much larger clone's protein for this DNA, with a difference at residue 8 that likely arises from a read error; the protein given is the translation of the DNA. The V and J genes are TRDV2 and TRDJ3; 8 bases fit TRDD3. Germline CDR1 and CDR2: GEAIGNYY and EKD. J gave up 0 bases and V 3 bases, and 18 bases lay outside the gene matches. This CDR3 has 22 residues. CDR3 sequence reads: CACDSGASTGGPSSWDTRQMFF. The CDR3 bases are TGTGCCTGTGACTCCGGCGCGTCTACTGGGGGCCCGAGCTCCTGGGACACCCGACAGATGTTTTTC.

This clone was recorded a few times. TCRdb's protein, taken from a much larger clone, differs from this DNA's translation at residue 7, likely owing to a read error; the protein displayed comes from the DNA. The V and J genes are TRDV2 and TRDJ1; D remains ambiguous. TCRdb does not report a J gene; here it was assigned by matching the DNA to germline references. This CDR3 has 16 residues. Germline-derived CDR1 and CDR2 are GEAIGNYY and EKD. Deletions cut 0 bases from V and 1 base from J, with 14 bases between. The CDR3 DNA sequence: TGTGCCTGTGACACCGAGGGAGAAGAGGGCACCGATAAACTCATCTTT. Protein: CACDTEGEEGTDKLIF.

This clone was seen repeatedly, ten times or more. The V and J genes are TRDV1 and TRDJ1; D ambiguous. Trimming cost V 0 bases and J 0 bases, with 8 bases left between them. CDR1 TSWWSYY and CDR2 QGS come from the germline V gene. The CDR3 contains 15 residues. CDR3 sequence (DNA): TGTGCTCTTGGGGAACTTACGGGTTACACCGATAAACTCATCTTT. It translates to CALGELTGYTDKLIF.

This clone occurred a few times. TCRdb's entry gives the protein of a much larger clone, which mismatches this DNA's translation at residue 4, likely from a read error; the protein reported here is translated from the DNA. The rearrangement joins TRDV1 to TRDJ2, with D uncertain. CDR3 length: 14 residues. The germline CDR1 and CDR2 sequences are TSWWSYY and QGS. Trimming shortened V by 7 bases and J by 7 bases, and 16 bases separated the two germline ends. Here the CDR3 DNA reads TGTGCTCTTGAGGGCTCCGGATCGATAGCACAACTCTTCTTT. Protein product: CALEGSGSIAQLFF.

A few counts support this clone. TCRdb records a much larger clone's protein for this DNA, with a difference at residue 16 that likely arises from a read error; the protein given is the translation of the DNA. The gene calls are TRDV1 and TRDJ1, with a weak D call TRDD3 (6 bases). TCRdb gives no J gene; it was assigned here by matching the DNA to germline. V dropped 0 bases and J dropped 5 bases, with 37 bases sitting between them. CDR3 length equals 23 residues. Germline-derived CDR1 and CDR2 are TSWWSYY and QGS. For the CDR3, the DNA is TGTGCTCTTGGGGAACTAGGCTCTATGGTTGGACACCACTCTCCCCGGGGATGGGATAAACTCATCTTT. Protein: CALGELGSMVGHHSPRGWDKLIF.

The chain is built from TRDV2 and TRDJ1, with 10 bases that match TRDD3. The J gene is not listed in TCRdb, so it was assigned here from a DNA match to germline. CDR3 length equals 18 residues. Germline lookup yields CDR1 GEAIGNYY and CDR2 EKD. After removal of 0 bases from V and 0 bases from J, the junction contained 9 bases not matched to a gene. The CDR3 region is CACDTVGTGGSYTDKLIF. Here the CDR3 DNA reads TGTGCCTGTGACACCGTCGGAACTGGGGGATCGTACACCGATAAACTCATCTTT.

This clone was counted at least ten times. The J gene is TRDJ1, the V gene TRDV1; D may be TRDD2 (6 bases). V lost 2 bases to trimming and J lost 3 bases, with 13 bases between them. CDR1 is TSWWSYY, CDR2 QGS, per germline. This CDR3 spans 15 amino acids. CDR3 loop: CALGEVFLGPDKLIF. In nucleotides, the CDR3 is TGTGCTCTTGGGGAAGTTTTCCTAGGACCCGATAAACTCATCTTT.

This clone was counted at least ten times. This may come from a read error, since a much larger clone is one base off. The CDR3 protein is CAYRLSLVYWGIPDILIF. Written as DNA, the CDR3 is TGTGCCTACCGCCTTTCCCTTGTCTACTGGGGGATCCCCGATATACTCATCTTT. The chain links TRDV3 to TRDJ1; TRDD3 aligns across 10 bases. TCRdb offers no J gene call, so here the DNA was matched to germline to obtain one. The CDR3 consists of 18 residues. CDR1 is TVYSNPD, CDR2 GDNSRS, per germline (reference sequence).

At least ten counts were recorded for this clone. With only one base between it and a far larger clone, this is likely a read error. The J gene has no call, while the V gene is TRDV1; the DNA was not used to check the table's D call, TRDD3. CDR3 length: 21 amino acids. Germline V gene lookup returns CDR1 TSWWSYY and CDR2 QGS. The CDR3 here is CALGGASSSLLGDFSEDKLIF. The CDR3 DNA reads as TGTGCTCTTGGGGGCGCCTCTTCTTCCCTACTGGGGGATTTTTCCGAGGATAAGCTCATCTTT.

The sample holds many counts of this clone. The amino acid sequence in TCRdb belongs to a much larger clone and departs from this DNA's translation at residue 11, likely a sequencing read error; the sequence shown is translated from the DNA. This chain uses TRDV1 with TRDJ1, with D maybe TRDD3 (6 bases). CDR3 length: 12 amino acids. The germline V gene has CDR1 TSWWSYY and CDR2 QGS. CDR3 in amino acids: CALGMGADKLTF. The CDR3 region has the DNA TGTGCTCTTGGGATGGGGGCCGATAAACTCACCTTT.

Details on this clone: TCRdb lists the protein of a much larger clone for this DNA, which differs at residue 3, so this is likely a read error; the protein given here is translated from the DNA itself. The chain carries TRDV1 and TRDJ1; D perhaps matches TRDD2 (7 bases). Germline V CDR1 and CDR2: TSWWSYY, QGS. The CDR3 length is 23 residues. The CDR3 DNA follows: TGTGCTATTGGGGAACCGTTTCCTACTACCGGCCTCTGGGGCTGGGGACACACCGATAAACTCATCTTT. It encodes CAIGEPFPTTGLWGWGHTDKLIF.

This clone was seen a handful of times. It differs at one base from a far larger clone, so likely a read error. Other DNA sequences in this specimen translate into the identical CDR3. The CDR3 sequence is CALGGATPRELIF. CDR3 DNA: TGTGCTCTTGGGGGGGCCACCCCTCGTGAGCTCATCTTT. No J gene call was made, and the V gene is TRDV1. CDR1 is TSWWSYY, CDR2 QGS, per germline. The CDR3 has 13 residues.

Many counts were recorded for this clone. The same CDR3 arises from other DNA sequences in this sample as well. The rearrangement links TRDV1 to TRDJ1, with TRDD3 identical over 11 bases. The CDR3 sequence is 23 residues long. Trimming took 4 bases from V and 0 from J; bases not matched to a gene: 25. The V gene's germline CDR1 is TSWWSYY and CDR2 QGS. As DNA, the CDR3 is TGTGCTCTTGGGGGGACAACAAAGGTACTGGGGGATAGGGGGGATCCGTACACCGATAAACTCATCTTT. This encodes CALGGTTKVLGDRGDPYTDKLIF.

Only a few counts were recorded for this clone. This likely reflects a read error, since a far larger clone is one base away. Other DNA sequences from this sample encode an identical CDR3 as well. CDR3 protein: CALGELDGGNYWGNPHTDKLIF. In nucleotides, the CDR3 is TGTGCTCTTGGGGAACTAGATGGAGGGAACTACTGGGGGAATCCGCACACCGATAAGCTCATCTTT. The V gene is given as TRDV1, and no J gene call is available; the D call of TRDD3 is as the table states it, not checked on the DNA. Germline loops: CDR1 TSWWSYY, CDR2 QGS. This CDR3 is 22 amino acids long.

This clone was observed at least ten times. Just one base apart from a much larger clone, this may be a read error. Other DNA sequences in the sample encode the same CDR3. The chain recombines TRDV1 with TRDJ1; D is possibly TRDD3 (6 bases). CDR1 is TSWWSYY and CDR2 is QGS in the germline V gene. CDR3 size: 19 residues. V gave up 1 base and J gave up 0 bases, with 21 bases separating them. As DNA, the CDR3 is TGTGCTCTTGGGGAACCTACGTTCTGGGGTCCTAGGTACACCGATAAACTCATCTTT. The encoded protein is CALGEPTFWGPRYTDKLIF.

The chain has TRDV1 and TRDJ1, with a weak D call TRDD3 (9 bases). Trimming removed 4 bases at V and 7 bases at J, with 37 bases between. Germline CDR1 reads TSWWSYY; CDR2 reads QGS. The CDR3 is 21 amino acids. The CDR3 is CALGAPVLPTLLGDGSGKLIF. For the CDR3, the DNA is TGTGCTCTTGGGGCTCCCGTTCTTCCTACCCTTCTGGGGGATGGCTCGGGTAAACTCATCTTT.